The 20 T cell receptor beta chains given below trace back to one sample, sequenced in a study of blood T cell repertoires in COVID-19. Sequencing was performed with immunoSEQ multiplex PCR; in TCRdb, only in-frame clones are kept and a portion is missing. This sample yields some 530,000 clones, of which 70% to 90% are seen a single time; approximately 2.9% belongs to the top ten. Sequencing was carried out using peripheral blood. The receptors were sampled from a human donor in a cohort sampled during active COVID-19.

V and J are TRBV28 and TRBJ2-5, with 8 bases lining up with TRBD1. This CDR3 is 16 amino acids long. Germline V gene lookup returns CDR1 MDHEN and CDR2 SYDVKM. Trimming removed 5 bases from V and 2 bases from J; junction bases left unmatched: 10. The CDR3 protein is CASSPGGRGDQETQYF. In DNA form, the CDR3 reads TGTGCCAGCAGTCCAGGGGGCAGGGGCGATCAAGAGACCCAGTACTTC.

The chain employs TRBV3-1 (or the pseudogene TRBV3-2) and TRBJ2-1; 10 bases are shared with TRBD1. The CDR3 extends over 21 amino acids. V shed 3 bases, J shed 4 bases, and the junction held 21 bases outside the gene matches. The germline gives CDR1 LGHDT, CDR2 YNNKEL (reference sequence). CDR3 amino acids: CASSHPHDRGLTLNKYNEQFF. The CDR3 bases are TGTGCCAGCAGCCACCCACATGACAGGGGGCTTACCCTAAACAAGTACAATGAGCAGTTCTTC.

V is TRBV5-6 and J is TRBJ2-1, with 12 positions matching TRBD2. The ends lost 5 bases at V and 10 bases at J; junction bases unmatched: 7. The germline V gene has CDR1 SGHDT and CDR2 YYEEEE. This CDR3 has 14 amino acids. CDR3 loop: CASRLYGTSGEQFF. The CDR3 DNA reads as TGTGCCAGCAGACTATACGGGACTAGCGGGGAGCAGTTCTTC.

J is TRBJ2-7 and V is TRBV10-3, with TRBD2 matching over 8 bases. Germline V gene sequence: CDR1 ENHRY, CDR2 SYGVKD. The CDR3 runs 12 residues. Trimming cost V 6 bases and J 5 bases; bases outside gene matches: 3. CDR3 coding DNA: TGTGCCATCAGGGGGACTAGTGACGAGCAGTACTTC. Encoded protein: CAIRGTSDEQYF.

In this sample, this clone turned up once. The CDR3 reads CASSYSGQASSGANVLTF. As DNA, the CDR3 is TGCGCCAGCAGCTATTCCGGACAGGCCAGCTCTGGGGCCAACGTCCTGACTTTC. This chain connects TRBV5-1 to TRBJ2-6; TRBD1 aligns across 7 bases. Germline V lookup: CDR1 SGHRS, CDR2 YFSETQ. There are 18 residues in the CDR3. With V trimmed by 3 bases and J by 0 bases, 9 bases remained unmatched.

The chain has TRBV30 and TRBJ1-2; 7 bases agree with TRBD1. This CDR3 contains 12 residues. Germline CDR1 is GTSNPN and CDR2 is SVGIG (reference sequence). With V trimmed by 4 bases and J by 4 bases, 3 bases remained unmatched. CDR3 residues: CAWTTGFYGYTF. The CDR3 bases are TGTGCCTGGACGACAGGGTTCTATGGCTACACCTTC.

The CDR3 loop reads CASSQAAGDFYRLAGGPNEQFF. The CDR3 DNA reads TGTGCCAGCAGCCAAGCCGCCGGGGACTTCTACAGACTAGCGGGAGGGCCAAATGAGCAGTTCTTC. The J gene is TRBJ2-1, the V gene TRBV3-1 (or the pseudogene TRBV3-2); 14 bases line up with TRBD2. Germline trimming cut 1 base from V and 7 bases from J; bases unmatched to any gene: 21. Germline V gene data show CDR1 as LGHDT and CDR2 as YNNKEL (reference sequence). This CDR3 has 22 amino acids.

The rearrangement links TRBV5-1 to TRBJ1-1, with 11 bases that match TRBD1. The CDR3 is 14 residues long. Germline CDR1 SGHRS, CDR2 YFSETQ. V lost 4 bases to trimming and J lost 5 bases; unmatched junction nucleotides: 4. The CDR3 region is CASSGQGAGTEAFF. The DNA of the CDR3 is TGCGCCAGCAGCGGACAGGGGGCCGGTACTGAAGCTTTCTTT. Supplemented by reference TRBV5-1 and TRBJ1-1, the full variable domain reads KAGVTQTPRYLIKTRGQQVTLSCSPISGHRSVSWYQQTPGQGLQFLFEYFSETQRNKGNFPGRFSGRQFSNSRSEMNVSTLELGDSALYLCASSGQGAGTEAFFGQGTRLTVV.

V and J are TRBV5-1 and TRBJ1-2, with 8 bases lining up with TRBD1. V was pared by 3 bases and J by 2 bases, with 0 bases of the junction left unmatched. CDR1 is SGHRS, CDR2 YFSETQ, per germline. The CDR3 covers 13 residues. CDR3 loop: CASSWTGNYGYTF. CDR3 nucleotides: TGCGCCAGCAGCTGGACAGGGAACTATGGCTACACCTTC.

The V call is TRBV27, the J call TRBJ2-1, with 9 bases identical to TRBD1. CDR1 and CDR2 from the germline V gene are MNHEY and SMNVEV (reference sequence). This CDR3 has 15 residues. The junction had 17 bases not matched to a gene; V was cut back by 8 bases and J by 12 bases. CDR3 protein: CASGFRDRENKGQFF. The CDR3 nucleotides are TGTGCCAGCGGGTTCCGGGACAGGGAAAACAAGGGGCAGTTCTTC.

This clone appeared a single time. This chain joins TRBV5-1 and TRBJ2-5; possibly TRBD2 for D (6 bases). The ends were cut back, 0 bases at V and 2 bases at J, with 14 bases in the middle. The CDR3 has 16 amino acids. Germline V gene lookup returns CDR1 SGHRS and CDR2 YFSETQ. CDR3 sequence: CASSLASGAPQETQYF. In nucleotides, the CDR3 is TGCGCCAGCAGCTTGGCCTCGGGAGCACCACAAGAGACCCAGTACTTC. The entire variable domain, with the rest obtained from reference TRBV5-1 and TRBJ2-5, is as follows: KAGVTQTPRYLIKTRGQQVTLSCSPISGHRSVSWYQQTPGQGLQFLFEYFSETQRNKGNFPGRFSGRQFSNSRSEMNVSTLELGDSALYLCASSLASGAPQETQYFGPGTRLLVL.

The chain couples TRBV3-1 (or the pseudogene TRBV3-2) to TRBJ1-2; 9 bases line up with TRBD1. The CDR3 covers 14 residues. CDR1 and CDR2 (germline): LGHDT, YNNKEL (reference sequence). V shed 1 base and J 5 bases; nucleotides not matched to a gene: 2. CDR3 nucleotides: TGTGCCAGCAGCCAAGGGGACAGGGCGTATGGCTACACCTTC. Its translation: CASSQGDRAYGYTF.

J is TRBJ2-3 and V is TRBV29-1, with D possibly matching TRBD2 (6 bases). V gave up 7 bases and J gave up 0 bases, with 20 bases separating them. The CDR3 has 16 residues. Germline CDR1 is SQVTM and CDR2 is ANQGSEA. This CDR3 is CSGGLGLRRSTDTQYF. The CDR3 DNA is TGCAGCGGTGGACTGGGACTCCGCCGCAGCACAGATACGCAGTATTTT.

The DNA of the CDR3 is TGTGCCAGCGGGGGACAGGTCAACCAGCCCCAGCATTTT. Protein product: CASGGQVNQPQHF. V gene TRBV6-5 combines with J gene TRBJ1-5; the match to TRBD1 covers 8 bases. Trimming removed 8 bases from V and 7 bases from J; junction bases left unmatched: 7. Germline loops: CDR1 MNHEY, CDR2 SVGAGI. This CDR3 spans 13 amino acids.

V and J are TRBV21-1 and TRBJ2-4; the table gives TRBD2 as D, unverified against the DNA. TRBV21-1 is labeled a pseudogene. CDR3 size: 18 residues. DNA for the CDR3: TGTGCCAGCAGTCCCCGGGGTTCGTGGGAGGGCGCCAAAAACATTCAGTACTTC. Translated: CASSPRGSWEGAKNIQYF.

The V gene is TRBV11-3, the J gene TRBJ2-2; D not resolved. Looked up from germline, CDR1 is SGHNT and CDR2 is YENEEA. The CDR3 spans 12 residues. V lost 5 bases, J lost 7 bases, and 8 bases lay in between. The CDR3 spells CASSPTLGELFF. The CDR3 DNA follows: TGTGCCAGCAGCCCTACCCTCGGGGAGCTGTTTTTT. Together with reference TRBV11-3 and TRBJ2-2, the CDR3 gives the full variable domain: EAGVVQSPRYKIIEKKQPVAFWCNPISGHNTLYWYLQNLGQGPELLIRYENEEAVDDSQLPKDRFSAERLKGVDSTLKIQPAELGDSAVYLCASSPTLGELFFGEGSRLTVL.

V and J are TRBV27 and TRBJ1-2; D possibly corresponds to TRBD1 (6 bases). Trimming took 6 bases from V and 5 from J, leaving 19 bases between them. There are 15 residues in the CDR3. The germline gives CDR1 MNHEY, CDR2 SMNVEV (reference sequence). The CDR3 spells CASSIVGQGNYGYTF. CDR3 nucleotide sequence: TGTGCCAGCAGCATTGTAGGTCAGGGGAATTATGGCTACACCTTC.

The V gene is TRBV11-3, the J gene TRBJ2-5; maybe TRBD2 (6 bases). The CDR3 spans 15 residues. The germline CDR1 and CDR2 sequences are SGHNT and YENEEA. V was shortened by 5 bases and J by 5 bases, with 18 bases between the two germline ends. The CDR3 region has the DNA TGTGCCAGCAGCAGTGGGTCGGGAGAGAGGGAGACCCAGTACTTC. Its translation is CASSSGSGERETQYF. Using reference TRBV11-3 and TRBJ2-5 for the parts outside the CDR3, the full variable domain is EAGVVQSPRYKIIEKKQPVAFWCNPISGHNTLYWYLQNLGQGPELLIRYENEEAVDDSQLPKDRFSAERLKGVDSTLKIQPAELGDSAVYLCASSSGSGERETQYFGPGTRLLVL.

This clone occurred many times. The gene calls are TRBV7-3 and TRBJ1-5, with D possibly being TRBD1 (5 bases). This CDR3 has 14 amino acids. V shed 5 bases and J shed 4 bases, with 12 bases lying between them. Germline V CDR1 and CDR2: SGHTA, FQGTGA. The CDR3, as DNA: TGTGCCAGCAGCAACGGGGGTGGAAATCAGCCCCAGCATTTT. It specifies CASSNGGGNQPQHF.

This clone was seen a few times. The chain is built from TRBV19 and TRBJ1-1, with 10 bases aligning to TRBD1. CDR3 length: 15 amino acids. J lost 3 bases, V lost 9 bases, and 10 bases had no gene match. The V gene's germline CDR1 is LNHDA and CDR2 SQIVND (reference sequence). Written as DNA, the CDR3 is TGTGCCAGCCGGGACAGGGGTAGTGAGTACACTGAAGCTTTCTTT. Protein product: CASRDRGSEYTEAFF.